Each of the 19 T cell receptor beta chains below was sequenced from the same sample in a study of shared clonotypes between healthy human individuals. Data came from immunoSEQ multiplex PCR; TCRdb stores just in-frame clones and leaves some out. The repertoire holds some 2,400,000 clones, with approximately 95% as singletons. Sequencing was carried out using naive CD4+ T cells sorted from blood. Subset reported: CD45RA+ positively selected. These receptors were taken from a man aged 18 to 30 in good health.

This chain uses TRBV28 with TRBJ2-2; D might be TRBD1 or TRBD2, each matching 6 bases. The CDR3 has 15 residues. CDR1 is MDHEN, CDR2 SYDVKM, per germline. Deletions cut 2 bases from V and 6 bases from J, with 13 bases between. As DNA, the CDR3 is TGTGCCAGCAGTTTAGCCTCTAGGGGGGCCGGGGAGCTGTTTTTT. It encodes CASSLASRGAGELFF.

Comments on this clone: Additional DNA sequences in this sample encode the identical CDR3. The chain recombines TRBV5-4 with TRBJ1-3; possible D gene TRBD1, 5 bases. The CDR3 is 15 residues long. Germline V gene lookup returns CDR1 SGHNT and CDR2 YYREEE (reference sequence). V gave up 0 bases and J gave up 2 bases, with 9 bases separating them. The CDR3 DNA reads as TGTGCCAGCAGCTTGGCGGGGGGGGCTGGAAACACCATATATTTT. The encoded protein is CASSLAGGAGNTIYF.

V and J are TRBV4-1 and TRBJ1-1; D unresolved. The CDR3 totals 14 residues. From germline, CDR1 is MGHRA and CDR2 YSYEKL. Trimming cost V 3 bases and J 4 bases, with 12 bases left between them. CDR3 residues: CASSQETWGTEAFF. As DNA, the CDR3 is TGCGCCAGCAGCCAGGAAACCTGGGGCACTGAAGCTTTCTTT.

The chain has TRBV5-1 and TRBJ2-1; D not resolved. This CDR3 spans 14 amino acids. V lost 0 bases, J lost 4 bases, and 8 bases lay in between. The V gene's germline CDR1 is SGHRS and CDR2 YFSETQ. CDR3: CASSLADWYNEQFF. The CDR3 DNA reads TGCGCCAGCAGCTTGGCCGACTGGTACAATGAGCAGTTCTTC.

Worth noting for this clone: Other DNA variants within this sample encode the same CDR3. The chain recombines TRBV30 with TRBJ2-3, with D tentatively TRBD1 or TRBD2 (6 bases each). V lost 7 bases and J 2 bases, leaving 16 bases between the germline ends. The CDR3 is 14 amino acids. The germline CDR1 and CDR2 sequences are GTSNPN and SVGIG (reference sequence). The CDR3, as DNA: TGTGCCTTAAGGGGGAGGCCATCCACAGATACGCAGTATTTT. It is translated as CALRGRPSTDTQYF.

V is TRBV30 and J is TRBJ2-1; 11 positions agree with TRBD2. In germline, CDR1 is GTSNPN, CDR2 SVGIG (reference sequence). This CDR3 spans 14 amino acids. With 2 bases clipped from V and 6 bases from J, the junction kept 3 bases outside the gene matches. CDR3 DNA: TGTGCCTGGAGTAGGACTAGCGGGCTCAATGAGCAGTTCTTC. It encodes CAWSRTSGLNEQFF.

CDR3 sequence reads: CASSQSVAGNTGELFF. CDR3 in DNA: TGCGCCAGCAGCCAATCGGTGGCAGGGAACACCGGGGAGCTGTTTTTT. V usage is TRBV4-3 and J usage is TRBJ2-2; no reliable D call. Germline V gives CDR1 LGHNA, CDR2 YSLEER. The CDR3 runs to 16 residues. V lost 2 bases, J lost 1 base, and 11 bases lay in between.

J is TRBJ2-7 and V is TRBV30; the D call may be TRBD1 or TRBD2 (5 bases each). Germline V gives CDR1 GTSNPN, CDR2 SVGIG (reference sequence). V was pared by 5 bases and J by 4 bases, with 15 bases between. The CDR3 is 13 residues long. CDR3 sequence: CAWGDGNRYEQYF. CDR3 nucleotide sequence: TGTGCCTGGGGGGACGGGAATCGTTACGAGCAGTACTTC.

This rearrangement joins TRBV9 to TRBJ2-1, with 12 bases lining up with TRBD2. With V trimmed by 0 bases and J by 6 bases, 1 base remained unmatched. This CDR3 spans 15 amino acids. Per germline, CDR1 SGDLS and CDR2 YYNGEE. CDR3 amino acids: CASSVGGLAGNEQFF. In DNA, the CDR3 is TGTGCCAGCAGCGTAGGGGGACTAGCGGGCAATGAGCAGTTCTTC.

Note on this clone: This sample also contains other DNA sequences that code for the same CDR3. The gene calls are TRBV5-1 and TRBJ2-5; the D is unclear. V was pared by 4 bases and J by 5 bases, with 6 bases between. The germline V gene has CDR1 SGHRS and CDR2 YFSETQ. The CDR3 sequence is 11 residues long. The CDR3: CASSLLETQYF. The CDR3 DNA sequence: TGCGCCAGCAGCCTCCTTGAGACCCAGTACTTC.

This clone showed up just a few times. The V and J genes are TRBV7-2 and TRBJ1-5; D call uncertain. CDR3 size: 15 residues. Trimming shortened V by 3 bases and J by 2 bases, and 11 bases separated the two germline ends. CDR1 is SGHTA, CDR2 FQGNSA, per germline. DNA of the CDR3: TGTGCCAGCAGCTTTATCGGTGCGGGCAATCAGCCCCAGCATTTT. Residues: CASSFIGAGNQPQHF.

The rearrangement uses TRBV27 and TRBJ1-5; 12 bases match TRBD1. The CDR3 sequence is 14 residues long. In germline, CDR1 is MNHEY, CDR2 SMNVEV (reference sequence). V shed 3 bases, J shed 9 bases, and the junction held 3 bases outside the gene matches. The CDR3 loop reads CASSFGTGGMPQHF. CDR3 coding DNA: TGTGCCAGCAGTTTCGGGACAGGGGGCATGCCCCAGCATTTT.

The genes are TRBV7-9 and TRBJ2-7, with TRBD1 as a possible D gene (6 bases). There are 14 residues in the CDR3. Between the trimmed V and J ends, which lost 5 bases and 3 bases, there was a span of 14 bases. Germline CDR1 SEHNR, CDR2 FQNEAQ (reference sequence). CDR3 amino acids: CASSPGQMIYEQYF. CDR3 sequence (DNA): TGTGCCAGCAGCCCTGGACAGATGATCTACGAGCAGTACTTC.

The chain combines TRBV9 with TRBJ2-2; TRBD2 matches 8 bases. V dropped 1 base and J dropped 2; count of bases not matched to a gene: 4. The germline gives CDR1 SGDLS, CDR2 YYNGEE. The CDR3 length is 16 residues. In DNA, the CDR3 is TGTGCCAGCAGCGTAAGCGGGAGAGCAAACACCGGGGAGCTGTTTTTT. It is translated as CASSVSGRANTGELFF.

The chain uses TRBV28 and TRBJ1-4; D ambiguous. Trimming cost V 6 bases and J 1 base, with 12 bases left between them. This CDR3 is built from 15 residues. Germline-derived CDR1 and CDR2 are MDHEN and SYDVKM. The CDR3 reads CASSIISITNEKLFF. CDR3 sequence (DNA): TGTGCCAGCAGCATTATATCTATAACTAATGAAAAACTGTTTTTT.

V usage is TRBV28 and J usage is TRBJ1-5; 8 bases are shared with TRBD1. The CDR3 extends over 15 amino acids. V lost 5 bases to trimming and J lost 7 bases; unmatched junction nucleotides: 10. Germline assignment: CDR1 MDHEN and CDR2 SYDVKM. CDR3 nucleotide sequence: TGTGCCAGCAGTATACAGGGGGAGGGAGAGCAGCCCCAGCATTTT. It yields the protein CASSIQGEGEQPQHF.

The J gene is TRBJ1-1, the V gene TRBV5-5, with D uncertain. This CDR3 comprises 15 residues. V gave up 4 bases and J gave up 1 base, with 14 bases separating them. Germline loops: CDR1 SGHKS, CDR2 YYEKEE (reference sequence). The CDR3 sequence is CASSTSTVKNTEAFF. CDR3 nucleotides: TGTGCCAGCAGCACCTCCACAGTAAAGAACACTGAAGCTTTCTTT.

Note on this clone: Other DNA sequences in the same sample also yield this CDR3. The chain couples TRBV7-9 to TRBJ2-4, with D unclear. From germline, CDR1 is SEHNR and CDR2 FQNEAQ (reference sequence). V dropped 1 base and J dropped 8 bases, with 6 bases sitting between them. The CDR3 extends over 12 amino acids. The chain's CDR3 is CASSLVPDIQYF. CDR3 in DNA: TGTGCCAGCAGCTTAGTACCGGACATTCAGTACTTC.

The chain combines TRBV19 with TRBJ1-1; D is unresolved. From germline, CDR1 is LNHDA and CDR2 SQIVND (reference sequence). This CDR3 region has 13 residues. V gave up 5 bases and J gave up 1 base, with 8 bases separating them. As DNA, the CDR3 is TGTGCCAGTAGTCTCCGGTGGAACACTGAAGCTTTCTTT. It translates to CASSLRWNTEAFF.